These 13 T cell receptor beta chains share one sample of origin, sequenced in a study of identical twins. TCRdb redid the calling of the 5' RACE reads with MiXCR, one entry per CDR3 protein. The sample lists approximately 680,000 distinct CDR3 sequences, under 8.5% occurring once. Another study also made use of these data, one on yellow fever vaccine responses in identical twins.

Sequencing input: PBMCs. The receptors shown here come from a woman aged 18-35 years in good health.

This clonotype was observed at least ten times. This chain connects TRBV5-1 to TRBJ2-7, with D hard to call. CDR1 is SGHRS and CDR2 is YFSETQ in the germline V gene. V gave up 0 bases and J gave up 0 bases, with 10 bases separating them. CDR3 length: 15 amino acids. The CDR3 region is CASSLGFGNSYEQYV. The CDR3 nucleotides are TGCGCCAGCAGCTTGGGTTTTGGAAACTCCTACGAGCAGTACGTC.

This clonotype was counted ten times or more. This CDR3 reads CATSSFRQGANEKLFF. As DNA, the CDR3 is TGTGCCACCAGCAGTTTCCGACAGGGGGCTAATGAAAAACTGTTTTTT. The chain has TRBV15 and TRBJ1-4, with 9 positions matching TRBD1. With 3 bases clipped from V and 3 bases from J, the junction kept 5 bases outside the gene matches. CDR1 is LNHNV and CDR2 is YYDKDF in the germline V gene (reference sequence). This CDR3 region has 16 residues.

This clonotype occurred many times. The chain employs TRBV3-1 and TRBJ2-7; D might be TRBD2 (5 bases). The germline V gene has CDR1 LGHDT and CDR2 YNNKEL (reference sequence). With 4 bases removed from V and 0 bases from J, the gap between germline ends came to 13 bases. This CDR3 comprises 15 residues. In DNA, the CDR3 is TGTGCCAGCAGCCGACGGGGTTCCAGCTCCTACGAGCAGTACTTC. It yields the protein CASSRRGSSSYEQYF.

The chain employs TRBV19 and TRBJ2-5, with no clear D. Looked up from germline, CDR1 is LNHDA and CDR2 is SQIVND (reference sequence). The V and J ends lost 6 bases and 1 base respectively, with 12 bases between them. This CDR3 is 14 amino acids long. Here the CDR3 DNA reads TGTGCCAGTAGCACCATAAAGGGCCAAGAGACCCAGTACTTC. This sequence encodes CASSTIKGQETQYF.

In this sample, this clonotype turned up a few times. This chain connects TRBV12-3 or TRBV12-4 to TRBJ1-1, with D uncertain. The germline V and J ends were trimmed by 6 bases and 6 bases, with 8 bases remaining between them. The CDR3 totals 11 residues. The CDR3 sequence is CASRPGAEAFF. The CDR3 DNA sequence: TGTGCCAGCAGGCCTGGAGCTGAAGCTTTCTTT.

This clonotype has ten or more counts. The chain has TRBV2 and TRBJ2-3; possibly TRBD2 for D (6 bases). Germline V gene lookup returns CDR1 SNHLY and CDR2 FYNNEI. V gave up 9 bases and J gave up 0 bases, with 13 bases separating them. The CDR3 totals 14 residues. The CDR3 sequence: CARNREKSTDTQYF. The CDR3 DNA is TGTGCCAGAAACCGGGAGAAAAGCACAGATACGCAGTATTTT. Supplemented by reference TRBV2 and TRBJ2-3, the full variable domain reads EPEVTQTPSHQVTQMGQEVILRCVPISNHLYFYWYRQILGQKVEFLVSFYNNEISEKSEIFDDQFSVERPDGSNFTLKIRSTKLEDSAMYFCARNREKSTDTQYFGPGTRLTVL.

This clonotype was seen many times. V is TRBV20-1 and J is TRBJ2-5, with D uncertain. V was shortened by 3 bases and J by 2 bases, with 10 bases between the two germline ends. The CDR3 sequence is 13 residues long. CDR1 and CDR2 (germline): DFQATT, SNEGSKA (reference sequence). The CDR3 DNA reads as TGCAGTGCTAGGCGCAACTCTCAAGAGACCCAGTACTTC. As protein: CSARRNSQETQYF.

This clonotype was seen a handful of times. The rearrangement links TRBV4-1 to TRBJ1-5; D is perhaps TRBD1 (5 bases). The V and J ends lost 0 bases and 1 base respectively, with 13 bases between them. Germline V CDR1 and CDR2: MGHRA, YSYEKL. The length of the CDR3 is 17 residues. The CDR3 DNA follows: TGCGCCAGCAGCCAAGATACCGGAGCAGGGAGCAATCAGCCCCAGCATTTT. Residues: CASSQDTGAGSNQPQHF.

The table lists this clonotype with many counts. The chain's CDR3 is CASSQDRGILREQYF. CDR3 bases: TGTGCCAGCAGCCAAGACAGGGGAATCCTTCGGGAGCAGTACTTC. This chain connects TRBV16 to TRBJ2-7, with 8 positions matching TRBD1. Germline lookup yields CDR1 KGHSY and CDR2 FQNENV. V lost 2 bases, J lost 7 bases, and 10 bases stayed unmatched. The CDR3 is made up of 15 amino acids.

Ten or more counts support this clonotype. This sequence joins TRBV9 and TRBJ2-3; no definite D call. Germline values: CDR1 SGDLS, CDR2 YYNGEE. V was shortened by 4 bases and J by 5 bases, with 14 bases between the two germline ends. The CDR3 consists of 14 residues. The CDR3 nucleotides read TGTGCCAGCAGCCCCTCGGGCCGGGTAGATACGCAGTATTTT. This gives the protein CASSPSGRVDTQYF.

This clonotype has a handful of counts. CDR3 sequence (DNA): TGCAGTGCTAGAGTAGGGGGCGCCTACGAGCAGTACGTC. Its protein product is CSARVGGAYEQYV. The rearrangement uses TRBV20-1 and TRBJ2-7; 7 bases map to TRBD1. V shed 1 base and J 2 bases; nucleotides not matched to a gene: 2. The CDR3 covers 13 residues. Germline values: CDR1 DFQATT, CDR2 SNEGSKA (reference sequence).

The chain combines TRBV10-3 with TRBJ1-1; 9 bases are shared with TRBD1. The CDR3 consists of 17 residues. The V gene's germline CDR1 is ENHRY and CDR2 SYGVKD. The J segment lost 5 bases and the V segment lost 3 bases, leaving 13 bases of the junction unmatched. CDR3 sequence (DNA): TGTGCCATCAGTGAACGGGACAGGGCCGAGGGTGGGACTGAAGCTTTCTTT. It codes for CAISERDRAEGGTEAFF.

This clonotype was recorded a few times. The CDR3 DNA reads TGTGCCAGCAGTTCTCCAATTCTACTAGCGGGGGGGCCCAATGAGCAGTTCTTC. This sequence encodes CASSSPILLAGGPNEQFF. The genes are TRBV28 and TRBJ2-1; 13 bases align to TRBD2. Losses at the gene ends were 4 bases for V and 6 bases for J; bases not matched to a gene: 12. The CDR3 is 18 residues long. CDR1 MDHEN and CDR2 SYDVKM come from the germline V gene.